The next 8 T cell receptor beta chains were all read from a single sample in a study of T cell responses to AZD1222 COVID-19 vaccine. Profiled with immunoSEQ multiplex PCR; TCRdb holds only in-frame clones, not every one. Of under 150,000 clones in the sample, over 85% are singletons; the top ten hold roughly 0.91%. The material sequenced was peripheral blood, taken on day 0 of AZD1222 vaccination. Receptors were obtained from an adult in good health.

The chain uses TRBV19 and TRBJ1-2; D call uncertain. Germline V gives CDR1 LNHDA, CDR2 SQIVND (reference sequence). V shed 6 bases and J shed 5 bases, with 10 bases lying between them. This CDR3 has 12 amino acids. CDR3 residues: CASRETPYGYTF. CDR3 nucleotides: TGTGCCAGTAGAGAGACACCTTATGGCTACACCTTC.

The genes are TRBV7-9 and TRBJ1-4; no clear D gene. Trimming took 5 bases from V and 6 from J, leaving 16 bases between them. This CDR3 is 15 amino acids long. Looked up from germline, CDR1 is SEHNR and CDR2 is FQNEAQ (reference sequence). The CDR3 is CASSPWTAQDEKLFF. CDR3 in DNA: TGTGCCAGCAGCCCCTGGACGGCACAAGATGAAAAACTGTTTTTT.

The chain links TRBV13 to TRBJ2-1; D is unclear. From germline, CDR1 is PRHDT and CDR2 FYEKMQ (reference sequence). V lost 1 base and J lost 5, with 6 bases in between. This CDR3 is built from 13 residues. The CDR3 loop reads CASSLDNDNEQFF. The CDR3 DNA reads TGTGCCAGCAGCTTAGACAACGACAATGAGCAGTTCTTC.

The CDR3 sequence is CASSRGRLMLYNEQFF. As DNA, the CDR3 is TGTGCCAGCAGTCGAGGACGCCTGATGTTATACAATGAGCAGTTCTTC. The rearrangement joins TRBV6-6 to TRBJ2-1; D gene uncertain. The V gene's germline CDR1 is MNHNY and CDR2 SVGAGI (reference sequence). Trimming pared 5 bases from V and 4 bases from J, leaving 18 bases between. This CDR3 is 16 amino acids long.

The chain is built from TRBV13 and TRBJ1-2; unclear D gene. V lost 6 bases, J lost 6 bases, and 23 bases lay in between. The CDR3 sequence is 16 residues long. Germline loops: CDR1 PRHDT, CDR2 FYEKMQ (reference sequence). The CDR3 coding sequence is TGTGCCAGCAGGAGTTCCGAGACACCGTATACTAATGGCTACACCTTC. This sequence encodes CASRSSETPYTNGYTF.

This clone occurred once. CDR3 DNA sequence: TGTGCCAGCAGCCCCGGACAGGTCTACTATGGCTACACCTTC. This translates into CASSPGQVYYGYTF. The gene calls are TRBV7-9 and TRBJ1-2, with 7 positions matching TRBD1. CDR3 length: 14 residues. Germline V lookup: CDR1 SEHNR, CDR2 FQNEAQ (reference sequence). Trimming removed 5 bases from V and 3 bases from J; junction bases left unmatched: 6.

This clone was picked up one time. CDR3 nucleotides: TGTGCCAGCAGCTTGGTTGTGGGGTACACTGAAGCTTTCTTT. Protein sequence: CASSLVVGYTEAFF. The rearrangement links TRBV5-8 to TRBJ1-1; D is undetermined. Looked up from germline, CDR1 is SGHTS and CDR2 is YDEGEE. Trimming removed 0 bases at V and 3 bases at J, with 9 bases between. This CDR3 has 14 amino acids. The variable domain in full, with the rest retrieved from reference TRBV5-8 and TRBJ1-1, is EAGVTQSPTHLIKTRGQQATLRCSPISGHTSVYWYQQALGLGLQFLLWYDEGEERNRGNFPPRFSGRQFPNYSSELNVNALELEDSALYLCASSLVVGYTEAFFGQGTRLTVV.

This clone was recorded once. The chain carries TRBV7-2 and TRBJ1-2; 7 bases are a match to TRBD1. Germline assignment: CDR1 SGHTA and CDR2 FQGNSA. J lost 13 bases, V lost 2 bases, and 7 bases had no gene match. This CDR3 region has 12 residues. The CDR3 here is CASSLSDRAFTF. The CDR3 region has the DNA TGTGCCAGCAGCTTAAGTGACAGGGCGTTCACCTTC.